This T cell receptor (beta chain) is from a study of blood T cell repertoires in COVID-19. This clone has more than one count but fewer than ten. This CDR3 comprises 14 residues. The germline V gene has CDR1 MNHEY and CDR2 SVGAGI. Trimming removed 8 bases from V and 3 bases from J, with 17 bases in between. As processed by the authors: Amplification with reference gene primers provided the estimates of nucleated cell counts. Sequencing was performed with immunoSEQ multiplex PCR; in TCRdb, only in-frame clones are kept and a portion is missing. V and J calls and clone size come straight from that table; D and trimming were deduced from the DNA. The profile covers some 200,000 clones, with around 86% appearing a single time and around 6.1% taken by the ten largest.

The TCR originated in a woman aged 35 to 49 with acute or convalescent COVID-19. The gene calls are TRBV6-5 and TRBJ2-7, with TRBD1 as a possible D gene (5 bases). Sequencing used peripheral blood. The CDR3 nucleotides are TGTGCCAGCTTAGCCACGGACACCTACTACGAGCAGTACTTC. Translated: CASLATDTYYEQYF.